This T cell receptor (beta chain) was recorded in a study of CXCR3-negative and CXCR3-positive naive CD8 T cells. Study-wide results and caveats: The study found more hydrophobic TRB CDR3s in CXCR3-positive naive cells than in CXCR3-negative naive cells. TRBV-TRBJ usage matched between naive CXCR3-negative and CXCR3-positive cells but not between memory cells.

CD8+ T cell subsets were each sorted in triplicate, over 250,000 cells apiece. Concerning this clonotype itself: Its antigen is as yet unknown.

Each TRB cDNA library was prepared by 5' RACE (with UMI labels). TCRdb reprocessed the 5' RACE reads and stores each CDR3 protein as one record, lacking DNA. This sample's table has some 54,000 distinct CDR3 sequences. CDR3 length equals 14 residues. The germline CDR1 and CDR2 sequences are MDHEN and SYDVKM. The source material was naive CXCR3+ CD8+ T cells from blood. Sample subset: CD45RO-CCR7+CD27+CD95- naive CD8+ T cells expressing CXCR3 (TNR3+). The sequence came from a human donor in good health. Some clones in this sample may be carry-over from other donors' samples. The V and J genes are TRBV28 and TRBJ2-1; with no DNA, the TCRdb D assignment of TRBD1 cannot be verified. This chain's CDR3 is CASSLRGLYNEQFF.